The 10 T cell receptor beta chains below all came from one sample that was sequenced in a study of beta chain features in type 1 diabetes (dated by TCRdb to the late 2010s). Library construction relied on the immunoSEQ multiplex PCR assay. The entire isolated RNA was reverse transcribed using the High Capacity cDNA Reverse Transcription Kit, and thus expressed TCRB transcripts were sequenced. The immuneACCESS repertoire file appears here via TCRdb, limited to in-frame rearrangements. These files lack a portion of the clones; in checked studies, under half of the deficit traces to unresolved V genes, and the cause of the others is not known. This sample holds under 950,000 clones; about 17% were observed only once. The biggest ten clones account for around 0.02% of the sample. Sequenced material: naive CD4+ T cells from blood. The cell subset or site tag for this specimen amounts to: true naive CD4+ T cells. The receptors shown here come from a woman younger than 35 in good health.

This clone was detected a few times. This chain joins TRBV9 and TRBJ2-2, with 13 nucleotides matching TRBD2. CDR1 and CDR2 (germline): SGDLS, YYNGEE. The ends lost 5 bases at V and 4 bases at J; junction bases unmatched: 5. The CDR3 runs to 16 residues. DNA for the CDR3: TGTGCCAGCAGTCAAAGGACTAGCGGGAGCACCGGGGAGCTGTTTTTT. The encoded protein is CASSQRTSGSTGELFF. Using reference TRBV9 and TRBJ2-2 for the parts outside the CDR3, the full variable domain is DSGVTQTPKHLITATGQRVTLRCSPRSGDLSVYWYQQSLDQGLQFLIQYYNGEERAKGNILERFSAQQFPDLHSELNLSSLELGDSALYFCASSQRTSGSTGELFFGEGSRLTVL.

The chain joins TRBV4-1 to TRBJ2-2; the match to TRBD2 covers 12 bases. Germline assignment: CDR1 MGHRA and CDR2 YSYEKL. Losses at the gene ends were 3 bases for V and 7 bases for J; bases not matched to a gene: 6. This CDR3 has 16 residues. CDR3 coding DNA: TGCGCCAGCAGCCACGGACTAGCGGGACGCATCGGGGAGCTGTTTTTT. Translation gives CASSHGLAGRIGELFF.

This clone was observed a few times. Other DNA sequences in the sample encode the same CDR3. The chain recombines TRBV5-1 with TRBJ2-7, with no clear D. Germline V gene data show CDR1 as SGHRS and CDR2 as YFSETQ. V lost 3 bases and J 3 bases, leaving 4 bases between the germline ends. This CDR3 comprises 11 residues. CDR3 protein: CASSSGYEQYF. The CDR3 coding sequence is TGCGCCAGCAGCTCCGGCTACGAGCAGTACTTC.

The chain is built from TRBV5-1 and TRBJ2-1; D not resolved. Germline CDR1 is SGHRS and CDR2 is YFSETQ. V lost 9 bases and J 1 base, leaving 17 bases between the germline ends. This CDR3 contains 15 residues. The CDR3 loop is CANPTDGGSYNEQFF. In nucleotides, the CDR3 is TGCGCCAACCCGACGGATGGCGGATCCTACAATGAGCAGTTCTTC. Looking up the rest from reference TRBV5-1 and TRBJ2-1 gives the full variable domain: KAGVTQTPRYLIKTRGQQVTLSCSPISGHRSVSWYQQTPGQGLQFLFEYFSETQRNKGNFPGRFSGRQFSNSRSEMNVSTLELGDSALYLCANPTDGGSYNEQFFGPGTRLTVL.

CDR3 DNA: TGTGCCAGCAGCCTCGGACCCTCTAGAGATGAGCAGTTCTTC. Translation gives CASSLGPSRDEQFF. The chain has TRBV7-3 and TRBJ2-1; the D is unclear. Germline-derived CDR1 and CDR2 are SGHTA and FQGTGA. The V and J ends lost 5 bases and 8 bases respectively, with 16 bases between them. This CDR3 has 14 residues.

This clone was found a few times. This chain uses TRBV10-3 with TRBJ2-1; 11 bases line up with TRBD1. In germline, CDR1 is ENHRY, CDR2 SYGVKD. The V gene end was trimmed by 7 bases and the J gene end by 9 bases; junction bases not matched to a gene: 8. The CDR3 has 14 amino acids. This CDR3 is CAITPGQGVGEQFF. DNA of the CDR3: TGTGCCATCACCCCGGGACAGGGGGTGGGTGAGCAGTTCTTC.

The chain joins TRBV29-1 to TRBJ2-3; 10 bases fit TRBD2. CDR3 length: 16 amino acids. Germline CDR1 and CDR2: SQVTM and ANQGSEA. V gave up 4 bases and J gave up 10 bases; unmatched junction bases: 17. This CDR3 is CSVGVGTSARGRAQYF. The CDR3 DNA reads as TGCAGCGTTGGGGTGGGGACTAGCGCCCGGGGGCGAGCGCAGTATTTT.

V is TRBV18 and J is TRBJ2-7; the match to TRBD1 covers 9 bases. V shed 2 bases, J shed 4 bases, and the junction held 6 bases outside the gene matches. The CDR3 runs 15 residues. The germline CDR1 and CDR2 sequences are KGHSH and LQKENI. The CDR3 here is CASSPGTDRGYEQYF. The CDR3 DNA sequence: TGTGCCAGCTCACCAGGGACAGACAGGGGGTACGAGCAGTACTTC. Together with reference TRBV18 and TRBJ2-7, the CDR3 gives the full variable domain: NAGVMQNPRHLVRRRGQEARLRCSPMKGHSHVYWYRQLPEEGLKFMVYLQKENIIDESGMPKERFSAEFPKEGPSILRIQQVVRGDSAAYFCASSPGTDRGYEQYFGPGTRLTVT.

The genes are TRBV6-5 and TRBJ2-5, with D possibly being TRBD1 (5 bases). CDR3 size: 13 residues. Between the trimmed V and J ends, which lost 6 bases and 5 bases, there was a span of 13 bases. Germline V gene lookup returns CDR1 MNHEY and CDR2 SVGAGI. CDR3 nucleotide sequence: TGTGCCAGCAGCCTCCAGGGTCATGAGACCCAGTACTTC. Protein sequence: CASSLQGHETQYF.

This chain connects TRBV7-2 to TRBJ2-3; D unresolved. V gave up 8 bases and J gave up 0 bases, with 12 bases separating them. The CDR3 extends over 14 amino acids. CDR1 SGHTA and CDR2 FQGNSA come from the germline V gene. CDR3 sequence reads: CASSYLSSTDTQYF. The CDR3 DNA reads TGTGCCAGCTCATACCTCTCTAGCACAGATACGCAGTATTTT.